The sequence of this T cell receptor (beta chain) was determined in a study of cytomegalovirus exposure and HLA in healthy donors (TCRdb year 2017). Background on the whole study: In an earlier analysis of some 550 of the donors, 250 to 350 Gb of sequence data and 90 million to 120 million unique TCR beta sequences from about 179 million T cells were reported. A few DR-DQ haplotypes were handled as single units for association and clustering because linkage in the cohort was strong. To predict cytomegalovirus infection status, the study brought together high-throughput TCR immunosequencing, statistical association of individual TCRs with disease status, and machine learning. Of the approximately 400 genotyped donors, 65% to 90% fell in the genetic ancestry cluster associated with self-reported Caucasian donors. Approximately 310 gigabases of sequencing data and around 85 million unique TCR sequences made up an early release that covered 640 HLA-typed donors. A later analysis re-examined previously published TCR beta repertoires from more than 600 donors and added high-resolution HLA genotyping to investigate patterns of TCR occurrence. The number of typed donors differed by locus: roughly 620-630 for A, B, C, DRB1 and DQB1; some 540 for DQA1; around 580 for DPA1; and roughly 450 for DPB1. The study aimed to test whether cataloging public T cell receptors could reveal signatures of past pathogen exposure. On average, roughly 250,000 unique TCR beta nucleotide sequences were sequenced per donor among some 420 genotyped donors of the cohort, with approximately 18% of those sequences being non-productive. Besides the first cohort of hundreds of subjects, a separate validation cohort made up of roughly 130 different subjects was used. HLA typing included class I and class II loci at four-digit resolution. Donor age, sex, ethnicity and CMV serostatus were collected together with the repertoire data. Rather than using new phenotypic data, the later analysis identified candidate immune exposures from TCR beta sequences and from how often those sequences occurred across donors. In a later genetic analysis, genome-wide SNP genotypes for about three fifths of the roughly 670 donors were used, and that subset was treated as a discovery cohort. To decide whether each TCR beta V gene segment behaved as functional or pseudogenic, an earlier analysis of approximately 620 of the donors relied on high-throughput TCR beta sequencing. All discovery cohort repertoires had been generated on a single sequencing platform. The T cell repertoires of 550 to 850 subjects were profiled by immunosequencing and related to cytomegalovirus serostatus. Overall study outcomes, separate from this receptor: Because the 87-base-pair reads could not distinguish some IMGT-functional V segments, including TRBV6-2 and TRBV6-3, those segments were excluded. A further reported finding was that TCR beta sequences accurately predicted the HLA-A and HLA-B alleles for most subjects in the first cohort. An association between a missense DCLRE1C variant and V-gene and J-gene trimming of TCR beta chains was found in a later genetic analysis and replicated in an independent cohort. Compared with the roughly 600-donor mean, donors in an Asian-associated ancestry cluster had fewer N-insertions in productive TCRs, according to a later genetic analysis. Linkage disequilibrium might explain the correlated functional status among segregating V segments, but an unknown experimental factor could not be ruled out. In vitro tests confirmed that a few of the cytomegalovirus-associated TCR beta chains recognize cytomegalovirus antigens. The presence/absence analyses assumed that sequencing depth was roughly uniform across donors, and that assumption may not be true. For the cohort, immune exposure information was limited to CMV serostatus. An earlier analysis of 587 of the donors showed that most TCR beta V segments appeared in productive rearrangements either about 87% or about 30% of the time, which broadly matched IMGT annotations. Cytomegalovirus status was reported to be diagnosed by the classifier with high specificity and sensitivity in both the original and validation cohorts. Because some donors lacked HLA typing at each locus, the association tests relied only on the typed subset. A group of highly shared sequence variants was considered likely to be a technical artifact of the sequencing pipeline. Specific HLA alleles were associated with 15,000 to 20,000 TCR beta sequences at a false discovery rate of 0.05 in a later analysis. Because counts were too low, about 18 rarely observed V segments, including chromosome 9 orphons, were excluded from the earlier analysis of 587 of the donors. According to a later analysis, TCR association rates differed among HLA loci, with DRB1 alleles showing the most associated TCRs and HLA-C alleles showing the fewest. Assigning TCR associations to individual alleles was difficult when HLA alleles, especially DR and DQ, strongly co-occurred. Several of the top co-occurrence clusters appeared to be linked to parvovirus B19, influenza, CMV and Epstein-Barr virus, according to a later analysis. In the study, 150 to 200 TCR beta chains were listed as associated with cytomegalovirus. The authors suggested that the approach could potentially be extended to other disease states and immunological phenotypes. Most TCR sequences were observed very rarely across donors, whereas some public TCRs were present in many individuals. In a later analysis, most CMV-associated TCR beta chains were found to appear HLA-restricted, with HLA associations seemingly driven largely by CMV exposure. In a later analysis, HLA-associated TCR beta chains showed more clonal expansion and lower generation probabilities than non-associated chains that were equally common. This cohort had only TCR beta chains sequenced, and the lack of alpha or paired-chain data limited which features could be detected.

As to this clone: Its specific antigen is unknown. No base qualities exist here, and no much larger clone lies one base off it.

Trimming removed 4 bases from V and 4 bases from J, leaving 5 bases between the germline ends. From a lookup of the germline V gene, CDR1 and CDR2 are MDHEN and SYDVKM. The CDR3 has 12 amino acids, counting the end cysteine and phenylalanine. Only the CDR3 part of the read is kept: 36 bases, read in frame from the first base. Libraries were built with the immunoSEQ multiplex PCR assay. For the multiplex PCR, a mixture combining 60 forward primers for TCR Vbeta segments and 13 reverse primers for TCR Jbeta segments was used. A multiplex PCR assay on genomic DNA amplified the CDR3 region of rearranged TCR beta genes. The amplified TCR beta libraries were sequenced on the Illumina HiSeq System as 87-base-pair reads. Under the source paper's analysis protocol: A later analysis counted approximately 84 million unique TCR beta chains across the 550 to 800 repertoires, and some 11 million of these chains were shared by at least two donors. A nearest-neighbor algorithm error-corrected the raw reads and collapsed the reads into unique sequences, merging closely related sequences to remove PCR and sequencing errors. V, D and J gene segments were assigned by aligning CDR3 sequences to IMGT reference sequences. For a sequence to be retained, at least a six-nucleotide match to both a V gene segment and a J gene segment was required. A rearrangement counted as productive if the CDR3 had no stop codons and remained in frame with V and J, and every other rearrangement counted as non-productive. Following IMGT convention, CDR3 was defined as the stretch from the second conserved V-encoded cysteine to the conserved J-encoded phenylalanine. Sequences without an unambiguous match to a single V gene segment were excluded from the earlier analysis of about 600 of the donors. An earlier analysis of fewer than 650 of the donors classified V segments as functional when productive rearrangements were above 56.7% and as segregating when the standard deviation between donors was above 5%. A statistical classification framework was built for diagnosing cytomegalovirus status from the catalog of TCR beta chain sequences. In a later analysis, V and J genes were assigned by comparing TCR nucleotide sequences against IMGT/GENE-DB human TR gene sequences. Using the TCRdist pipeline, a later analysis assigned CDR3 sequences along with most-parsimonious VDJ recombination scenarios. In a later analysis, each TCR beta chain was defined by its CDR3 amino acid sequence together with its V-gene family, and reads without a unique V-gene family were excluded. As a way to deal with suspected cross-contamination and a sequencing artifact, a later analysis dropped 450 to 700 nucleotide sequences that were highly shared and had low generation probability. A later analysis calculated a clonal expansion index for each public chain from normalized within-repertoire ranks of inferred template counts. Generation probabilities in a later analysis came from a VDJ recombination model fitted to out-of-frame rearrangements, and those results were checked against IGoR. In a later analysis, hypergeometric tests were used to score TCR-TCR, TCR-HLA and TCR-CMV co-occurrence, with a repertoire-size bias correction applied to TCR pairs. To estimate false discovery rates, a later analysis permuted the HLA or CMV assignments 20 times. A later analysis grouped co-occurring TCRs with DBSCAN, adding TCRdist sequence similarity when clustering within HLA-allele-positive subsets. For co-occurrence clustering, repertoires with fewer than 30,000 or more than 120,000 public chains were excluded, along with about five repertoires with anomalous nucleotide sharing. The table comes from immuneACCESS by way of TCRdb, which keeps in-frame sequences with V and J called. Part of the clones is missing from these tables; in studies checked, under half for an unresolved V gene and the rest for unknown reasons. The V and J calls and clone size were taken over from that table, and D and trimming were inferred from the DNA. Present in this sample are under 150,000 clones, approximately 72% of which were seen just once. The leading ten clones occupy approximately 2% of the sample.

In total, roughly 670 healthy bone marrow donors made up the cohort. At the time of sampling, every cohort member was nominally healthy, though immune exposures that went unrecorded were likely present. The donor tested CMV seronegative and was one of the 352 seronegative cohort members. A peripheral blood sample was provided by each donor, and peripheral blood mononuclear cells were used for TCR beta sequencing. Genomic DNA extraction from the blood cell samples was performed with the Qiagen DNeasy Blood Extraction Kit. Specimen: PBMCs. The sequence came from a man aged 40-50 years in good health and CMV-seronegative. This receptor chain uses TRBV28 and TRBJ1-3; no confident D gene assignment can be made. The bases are TGTGCCAGCAGTTCGAGAGGAAACACCATATATTTT. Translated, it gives CASSSRGNTIYF.